Listed here is a single TCR beta chain. The data originate from a study of CD8 T cells in Susac syndrome. Study-wide context: Among the Susac syndrome patients sequenced, five or six had active disease and roughly 8 were in remission.

V gave up 1 base and J gave up 3 bases; unmatched junction bases: 15. This CDR3 is 18 amino acids long. Random-hexamer reverse transcription was applied to roughly 0.5 to 1 ug RNA. TCRdb itself ran the immunoSEQ multiplex PCR reads through MiXCR, one entry per CDR3 protein. This repertoire shows approximately 190,000 distinct CDR3 sequences, 75% to 95% found once; its top ten account for about 0.1%. This receptor was taken from a human donor with Susac syndrome. The sample comprised CD4+ T cells from PBMCs. This rearrangement joins TRBV23-1 to TRBJ2-7, with TRBD2 matching 7 bases. TRBV23-1 is noted as an ORF with a role that remains uncertain. CDR3 DNA sequence: TGCGCCAGCAGTCAATTCACTCTCCCGGGACCGGGGGGCTACGAGCAGTACTTC. Its protein product is CASSQFTLPGPGGYEQYF.